This T cell receptor beta chain came from a study of cytomegalovirus exposure and HLA in healthy donors. General observations from the study: The authors excluded some V segments, including TRBV6-2 and TRBV6-3, as indistinguishable.

13 Jbeta primers and 60 Vbeta primers were used for the PCR. Generated by immunoSEQ multiplex PCR, the TCRdb table keeps only in-frame clones and is missing some. This sample carries 130,000 or so clones, 75% to 85% of them seen once, and the ten largest clones take 1.8%. Germline V gives CDR1 MDHEN, CDR2 SYDVKM. The CDR3 is made up of 14 amino acids. Between the trimmed V and J ends, which lost 2 bases and 1 base, there was a span of 7 bases. With respect to this clone: Its target is not known.

J is TRBJ2-3 and V is TRBV28; D call uncertain. What was sequenced was PBMCs. The receptor was isolated from a female donor in good health and CMV-seropositive. The CDR3 loop is CASSLPGGTDTQYF. In DNA form, the CDR3 reads TGTGCCAGCAGTTTACCGGGTGGCACAGATACGCAGTATTTT.